This T cell receptor (beta chain) was documented in a study of T cell repertoires in cytomegalovirus infection. For the study at large: It can be stated that public TCR beta signatures indicated CMV infection as well as a matching HLA type. Overall study results and limits: Frequencies of public TCR beta families were cumulated, and this identified carriers of CMV plus the relevant HLA.

Remarks on this clonotype: Its antigen is unidentified.

Via MiXCR, TCRdb re-called the reads, giving one row per CDR3 protein. Among around 320,000 distinct CDR3 sequences, more than 8% were seen once, and the ten largest hold about 4.5%. The material sequenced was PBMCs. This sequence originates from a human donor in good health (CMV status not recorded). Some clones in this sample may be carry-over from other donors' samples.

The CDR3 bases are TGTGCCAGCAGCTTAGGCAGGAGTGACTATGGCTACACCTTC. It specifies CASSLGRSDYGYTF. The genes are TRBV7-9 and TRBJ1-2; D unresolved. CDR1 SEHNR and CDR2 FQNEAQ come from the germline V gene (reference sequence). The CDR3 runs 14 residues. The V and J ends lost 1 base and 3 bases respectively, with 9 bases between them.